This is a list of T cell receptor beta chains from one sample in a study of blood T cell repertoires in COVID-19. Repertoires were generated with immunoSEQ multiplex PCR, while TCRdb's copy carries only in-frame clones and drops some. The table records approximately 350,000 clones, roughly 84% of them present only once. Specimen: PBMCs or T cells enriched from blood (not recorded which). The receptors originated from a woman aged 25 to 39 who had recovered from COVID-19. Both conserved end residues are part of each CDR3. Each record gives: J gene, clone size, D gene, V gene, CDR3 protein, CDR3 DNA. A D gene is named only where the DNA matches it firmly. Rows give clone size only sometimes, using once, few, many, or a class for an expanded clone.

j_call: TRBJ2-7; clone_size: once; d_call: NA; v_call: TRBV13; cdr3_aa: CASSKDRTGSYEQYF; cdr3_nt: TGTGCCAGCAGCAAGGACAGAACGGGTTCCTACGAGCAGTACTTC
j_call: TRBJ1-6; clone_size: NA; d_call: NA; v_call: TRBV14; cdr3_aa: CASSRIQEGNSPLHF; cdr3_nt: TGTGCCAGCAGTCGCATACAGGAGGGGAATTCACCCCTCCACTTT
j_call: TRBJ2-2; clone_size: NA; d_call: NA; v_call: TRBV15; cdr3_aa: CATSSSPGGELFF; cdr3_nt: TGTGCCACCAGCAGTTCACCAGGGGGGGAGCTGTTTTTT
j_call: TRBJ2-1; clone_size: NA; d_call: TRBD2; v_call: TRBV18; cdr3_aa: CASSPETSGTSYNEQFF; cdr3_nt: TGTGCCAGCTCACCAGAGACTAGCGGGACTTCCTACAATGAGCAGTTCTTC
j_call: TRBJ1-2; clone_size: NA; d_call: NA; v_call: TRBV7-9; cdr3_aa: CASSRTVYGYTF; cdr3_nt: TGTGCCAGCAGCCGGACAGTCTATGGCTACACCTTC
j_call: TRBJ1-2; clone_size: NA; d_call: NA; v_call: TRBV4-1; cdr3_aa: CASSQDTGNYGYTF; cdr3_nt: TGCGCCAGCAGCCAAGATACAGGGAACTATGGCTACACCTTC
j_call: TRBJ2-1; clone_size: NA; d_call: NA; v_call: TRBV4-1; cdr3_aa: CASSQVGGSSYNEQFF; cdr3_nt: TGCGCCAGCAGCCAAGTTGGGGGGAGCTCCTACAATGAGCAGTTCTTC
j_call: TRBJ1-2; clone_size: NA; d_call: NA; v_call: TRBV28; cdr3_aa: CGVGLEVGYTF; cdr3_nt: TGTGGCGTCGGACTCGAAGTAGGCTACACCTTC
j_call: TRBJ1-1; clone_size: NA; d_call: NA; v_call: TRBV25-1; cdr3_aa: CASSGLGTGTEAFF; cdr3_nt: TGTGCCAGCAGTGGATTGGGCACCGGCACTGAAGCTTTCTTT
j_call: TRBJ1-1; clone_size: NA; d_call: NA; v_call: TRBV11-1; cdr3_aa: CASSRQTGYTEAFF; cdr3_nt: TGTGCCAGCAGCCGTCAGACAGGCTACACTGAAGCTTTCTTT
j_call: TRBJ1-5; clone_size: NA; d_call: NA; v_call: TRBV28; cdr3_aa: CASSPGTKARQPQHF; cdr3_nt: TGTGCCAGCAGCCCGGGGACAAAAGCCCGTCAGCCCCAGCATTTT
j_call: TRBJ2-3; clone_size: NA; d_call: NA; v_call: TRBV19; cdr3_aa: CASSDGTLSTDTQYF; cdr3_nt: TGTGCCAGTAGTGACGGGACTCTTAGCACAGATACGCAGTATTTT
j_call: TRBJ1-2; clone_size: NA; d_call: NA; v_call: TRBV28; cdr3_aa: CASSSPADYNYGYTF; cdr3_nt: TGTGCCAGCAGTTCACCGGCCGACTATAACTATGGCTACACCTTC
j_call: TRBJ2-7; clone_size: few; d_call: TRBD2; v_call: TRBV7-3; cdr3_aa: CASSAAGGPYEQYF; cdr3_nt: TGTGCCAGCAGCGCAGCGGGGGGGCCCTACGAGCAGTACTTC
j_call: TRBJ1-2; clone_size: NA; d_call: NA; v_call: TRBV19; cdr3_aa: CASSILGVYGYTF; cdr3_nt: TGTGCCAGTAGTATCCTAGGGGTATATGGCTACACCTTC
j_call: TRBJ2-3; clone_size: once; d_call: TRBD2; v_call: TRBV5-1; cdr3_aa: CASSLEAGVRTDTQYF; cdr3_nt: TGCGCCAGCAGCTTGGAGGCGGGAGTTCGCACAGATACGCAGTATTTT
j_call: TRBJ1-2; clone_size: NA; d_call: NA; v_call: TRBV7-9; cdr3_aa: CASSQAANYGYTF; cdr3_nt: TGTGCCAGCAGCCAGGCCGCTAACTATGGCTACACCTTC
j_call: TRBJ2-2; clone_size: NA; d_call: NA; v_call: TRBV7-9; cdr3_aa: CASSGDRLTGELFF; cdr3_nt: TGTGCCAGCAGTGGTGACAGACTCACCGGGGAGCTGTTTTTT
j_call: TRBJ2-1; clone_size: NA; d_call: TRBD2; v_call: TRBV27; cdr3_aa: CASSLIIVWTSRGDEQFF; cdr3_nt: TGTGCCAGCAGTTTAATAATCGTTTGGACTAGTCGTGGCGATGAGCAGTTCTTC
j_call: TRBJ1-2; clone_size: NA; d_call: TRBD1; v_call: TRBV5-6; cdr3_aa: CASSLGTGEPYTF; cdr3_nt: TGTGCCAGCAGCTTGGGGACAGGGGAGCCCTACACCTTC
j_call: TRBJ1-1; clone_size: NA; d_call: TRBD1; v_call: TRBV19; cdr3_aa: CASSIGLDRVNTEAFF; cdr3_nt: TGTGCCAGTAGTATCGGCCTGGACAGGGTGAACACTGAAGCTTTCTTT
j_call: TRBJ2-1; clone_size: NA; d_call: TRBD2; v_call: TRBV9; cdr3_aa: CASSVQFSGLAFEQFF; cdr3_nt: TGTGCCAGCAGCGTTCAATTCTCGGGACTAGCTTTTGAGCAGTTCTTC
j_call: TRBJ2-2; clone_size: NA; d_call: NA; v_call: TRBV9; cdr3_aa: CASSVEVTPGELFF; cdr3_nt: TGTGCCAGCAGCGTAGAAGTCACACCCGGGGAGCTGTTTTTT
j_call: TRBJ2-5; clone_size: NA; d_call: NA; v_call: TRBV13; cdr3_aa: CASSLRETQYF; cdr3_nt: TGTGCCAGCAGCCTTCGAGAGACCCAGTACTTC
j_call: TRBJ1-4; clone_size: NA; d_call: TRBD1; v_call: TRBV4-1; cdr3_aa: CASSHPTGARPNNEKLFF; cdr3_nt: TGCGCCAGCAGCCACCCCACAGGGGCCCGACCTAATAATGAAAAACTGTTTTTT
j_call: TRBJ2-1; clone_size: NA; d_call: NA; v_call: TRBV10-3; cdr3_aa: CAISDQGSYNEQFF; cdr3_nt: TGTGCCATCAGTGACCAGGGGTCCTACAATGAGCAGTTCTTC
j_call: TRBJ2-5; clone_size: NA; d_call: TRBD1; v_call: TRBV29-1; cdr3_aa: CSVGTGGRETQYF; cdr3_nt: TGCAGCGTGGGGACAGGGGGTAGAGAGACCCAGTACTTC
j_call: TRBJ1-6; clone_size: NA; d_call: TRBD1; v_call: TRBV10-2; cdr3_aa: CASSRDRGQNYSPLHF; cdr3_nt: TGCGCCAGCAGCCGGGACAGGGGGCAGAATTATTCACCCCTCCACTTT
j_call: TRBJ2-4; clone_size: NA; d_call: NA; v_call: TRBV10-2; cdr3_aa: CASSELAKNIQYF; cdr3_nt: TGCGCCAGCAGTGAGCTAGCCAAAAACATTCAGTACTTC
j_call: TRBJ2-7; clone_size: NA; d_call: TRBD2; v_call: TRBV7-2; cdr3_aa: CASSERGGSYDEQYF; cdr3_nt: TGTGCCAGCAGCGAGAGGGGAGGGAGTTACGACGAGCAGTACTTC
j_call: TRBJ2-7; clone_size: few; d_call: TRBD2; v_call: TRBV7-9; cdr3_aa: CASSLSSGDYEQYF; cdr3_nt: TGTGCCAGCAGCTTATCTAGCGGGGACTACGAGCAGTACTTC
j_call: TRBJ2-2; clone_size: NA; d_call: NA; v_call: TRBV9; cdr3_aa: CASSVQGNTGELFF; cdr3_nt: TGTGCCAGCAGCGTTCAGGGGAACACCGGGGAGCTGTTTTTT
j_call: TRBJ1-6; clone_size: NA; d_call: NA; v_call: TRBV12-3/TRBV12-4; cdr3_aa: CASSQAEGSPLHF; cdr3_nt: TGTGCCAGCAGCCAGGCCGAGGGTTCACCCCTCCACTTT
j_call: TRBJ2-7; clone_size: once; d_call: NA; v_call: TRBV10-2; cdr3_aa: CASSRGPVNYEQYF; cdr3_nt: TGCGCCAGCAGTAGGGGCCCAGTGAACTACGAGCAGTACTTC
j_call: TRBJ2-2; clone_size: once; d_call: TRBD2; v_call: TRBV2; cdr3_aa: CASKRLAENTGELFF; cdr3_nt: TGTGCCAGCAAGCGGCTAGCGGAGAACACCGGGGAGCTGTTTTTT
j_call: TRBJ1-6; clone_size: NA; d_call: NA; v_call: TRBV6-4; cdr3_aa: CASSDSINSPLHF; cdr3_nt: TGTGCCAGCAGTGACAGCATTAATTCACCCCTCCACTTT
j_call: TRBJ2-1; clone_size: NA; d_call: TRBD1; v_call: TRBV13; cdr3_aa: CASSFFSSGQGSSFYNEQFF; cdr3_nt: TGTGCCAGCAGCTTTTTCTCATCCGGACAGGGCAGTTCTTTTTACAATGAGCAGTTCTTC
j_call: TRBJ2-3; clone_size: NA; d_call: TRBD2; v_call: TRBV11-2; cdr3_aa: CASSLEGSGDTDTQYF; cdr3_nt: TGTGCCAGCAGCTTAGAGGGTAGCGGGGACACAGATACGCAGTATTTT
j_call: TRBJ2-7; clone_size: NA; d_call: TRBD1; v_call: TRBV29-1; cdr3_aa: CSVAGTGGHEQYF; cdr3_nt: TGCAGCGTTGCCGGGACAGGGGGCCACGAGCAGTACTTC
j_call: TRBJ1-4; clone_size: NA; d_call: NA; v_call: TRBV2; cdr3_aa: CATREGPVEKLFF; cdr3_nt: TGTGCCACCAGGGAGGGACCAGTCGAAAAACTGTTTTTT
j_call: TRBJ1-2; clone_size: NA; d_call: TRBD1; v_call: TRBV10-2; cdr3_aa: CASTQGAQGYTF; cdr3_nt: TGCGCCAGCACCCAGGGGGCGCAAGGCTACACCTTC